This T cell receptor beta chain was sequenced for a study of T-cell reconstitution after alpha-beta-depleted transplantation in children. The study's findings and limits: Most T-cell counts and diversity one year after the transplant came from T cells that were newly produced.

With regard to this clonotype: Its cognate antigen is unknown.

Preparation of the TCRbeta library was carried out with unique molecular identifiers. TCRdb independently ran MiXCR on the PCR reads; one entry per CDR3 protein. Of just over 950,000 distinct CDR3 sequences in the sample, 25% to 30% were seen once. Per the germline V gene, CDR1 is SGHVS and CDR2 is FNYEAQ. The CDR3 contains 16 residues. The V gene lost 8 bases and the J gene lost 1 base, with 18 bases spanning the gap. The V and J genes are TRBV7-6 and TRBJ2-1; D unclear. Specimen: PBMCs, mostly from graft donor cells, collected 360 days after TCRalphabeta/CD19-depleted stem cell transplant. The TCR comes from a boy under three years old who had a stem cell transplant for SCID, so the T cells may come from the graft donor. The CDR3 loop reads CASEMGGRGSYNEQFF. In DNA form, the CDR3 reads TGTGCCAGCGAAATGGGCGGCCGTGGTTCCTACAATGAGCAGTTCTTC.